A single sample gave rise to the 24 T cell receptor beta chains below, sequenced in a study of blood T cells in healthy people across ages. A second PCR, run for about 7 to 11 cycles, used a sample-barcoded 5' primer plus a J-beta primer mix. One entry per CDR3 protein, called by TCRdb with MiXCR from the 5' RACE reads. The sample contains roughly 860,000 distinct CDR3 sequences, about 59% of which appear only once. Sequenced input: blood. The receptors were gathered from a man aged 25-45 years in good health.

This chain uses TRBV6-2 or TRBV6-3 with TRBJ2-5; 7 bases match TRBD1. The end of the DNA is better explained by TRBJ2-7, so the J call may be wrong. This CDR3 contains 16 residues. The germline V gene has CDR1 MNHEY and CDR2 SVGEGT. The CDR3 loop reads CASSYTHDRAINEQYF. CDR3 coding DNA: TGTGCCAGCAGTTACACCCATGACAGGGCTATCAACGAGCAGTACTTC.

The chain couples TRBV10-3 to TRBJ1-6; D is uncertain. The CDR3 extends over 12 amino acids. The V end was cut by 3 bases, the J end by 5 bases, with 2 bases between. CDR1 is ENHRY, CDR2 SYGVKD, per germline. The CDR3 loop reads CAISDHNSPLHF. For the CDR3, the DNA is TGTGCCATCAGTGATCATAATTCACCCCTCCACTTT.

The chain has TRBV7-3 and TRBJ2-5; TRBD1 is a possible D gene (6 bases). The length of the CDR3 is 14 residues. Trimming removed 5 bases from V and 11 bases from J, with 21 bases in between. CDR1 is SGHTA and CDR2 is FQGTGA in the germline V gene. The CDR3 sequence is CASSRDGQTYEQYF. The CDR3 DNA reads as TGTGCCAGCAGCCGTGACGGACAGACCTATGAGCAGTACTTC.

This rearrangement joins TRBV11-2 to TRBJ2-4; TRBD2 aligns across 7 bases. V shed 5 bases, J shed 13 bases, and the junction held 14 bases outside the gene matches. The CDR3 consists of 14 residues. Germline V gene sequence: CDR1 SGHAT, CDR2 FQNNGV. The CDR3 DNA follows: TGTGCCAGCAGCACCCGGTGGGAGGGGTGGGAGCAGTACTTC. As protein: CASSTRWEGWEQYF. The full variable domain, with the rest looked up from reference TRBV11-2 and TRBJ2-4, is EAGVAQSPRYKIIEKRQSVAFWCNPISGHATLYWYQQILGQGPKLLIQFQNNGVVDDSQLPKDRFSAERLKGVDSTLKIQPAKLEDSAVYLCASSTRWEGWEQYFGAGTRLSVL.

On this clonotype: A much more abundant neighbour one base away suggests this may be a read error. The chain recombines TRBV7-6 with TRBJ2-1, with a weak D call TRBD1 (5 bases). The CDR3 loop spans 15 amino acids. Germline V gives CDR1 SGHVS, CDR2 FNYEAQ. The ends were cut back, 2 bases at V and 5 bases at J, with 13 bases in the middle. The CDR3 DNA sequence: TGTGCCAGCAGCTTACAGCAGGGAATCCACAATGAGCAGTTCTTC. Its protein product is CASSLQQGIHNEQFF.

The chain joins TRBV2 to TRBJ1-2; D is undetermined. Germline CDR1 reads SNHLY; CDR2 reads FYNNEI. V was trimmed by 4 bases and J by 1 base, leaving 7 bases between them. The CDR3 has 13 amino acids. CDR3 DNA: TGTGCCAGCAGTGCCGGGCTTAACTATGGCTACACCTTC. This sequence encodes CASSAGLNYGYTF.

J is TRBJ1-1 and V is TRBV18; TRBD1 agrees at 10 bases. From germline, CDR1 is KGHSH and CDR2 LQKENI. Germline trimming cut 5 bases from V and 6 bases from J; bases unmatched to any gene: 9. The CDR3 has 15 amino acids. CDR3 in DNA: TGTGCCAGCTCAAGCCCGGGACAGGGGTTTTCTGAAGCTTTCTTT. It yields the protein CASSSPGQGFSEAFF. Together with reference TRBV18 and TRBJ1-1, the CDR3 gives the full variable domain: NAGVMQNPRHLVRRRGQEARLRCSPMKGHSHVYWYRQLPEEGLKFMVYLQKENIIDESGMPKERFSAEFPKEGPSILRIQQVVRGDSAAYFCASSSPGQGFSEAFFGQGTRLTVV.

This rearrangement joins TRBV5-1 to TRBJ2-1, with D unresolved. The J call may be incorrect, as the DNA end agrees better with TRBJ2-7. The CDR3 covers 15 residues. The germline gives CDR1 SGHRS, CDR2 YFSETQ. The CDR3 sequence is CASSFSSTGVREQYF. The DNA for the CDR3 is TGCGCCAGCAGCTTTAGCTCCACTGGGGTACGCGAGCAGTACTTC.

The rearrangement joins TRBV28 to TRBJ1-6; D gene uncertain. Between the trimmed V and J ends, which lost 6 bases and 6 bases, there was a span of 6 bases. This CDR3 contains 12 residues. Germline lookup yields CDR1 MDHEN and CDR2 SYDVKM. CDR3 coding DNA: TGTGCCAGCAGGAAGGGTAATTCACCCCTCCACTTT. Amino acids: CASRKGNSPLHF.

Only a few counts were recorded for this clonotype. DNA for the CDR3: TGTGCCAGCAGTCCCACTAGCGGGGCCCGTCTGACGGGTACGCAGTATTTT. This translates into CASSPTSGARLTGTQYF. J is TRBJ2-3 and V is TRBV6-1; 10 nucleotides align to TRBD2. CDR1 and CDR2 (germline): MNHNS, SASEGT. Losses at the gene ends were 5 bases for V and 8 bases for J; bases not matched to a gene: 16. The CDR3 runs to 17 residues.

V is TRBV2 and J is TRBJ1-2; TRBD1 matches 10 bases. Trimming took 6 bases from V and 4 from J; bases not matched to a gene: 5. This CDR3 contains 14 residues. The V gene's germline CDR1 is SNHLY and CDR2 FYNNEI. The CDR3 DNA sequence: TGTGCCAGCAGGACAGGGGGCTCTGGCTATGGCTACACCTTC. Amino acids: CASRTGGSGYGYTF.

The chain couples TRBV20-1 to TRBJ1-2; the match to TRBD1 covers 7 bases. This CDR3 contains 12 residues. The germline gives CDR1 DFQATT, CDR2 SNEGSKA (reference sequence). The ends lost 6 bases at V and 4 bases at J; junction bases unmatched: 5. In nucleotides, the CDR3 is TGCAGTGCGCTGGGACAGACCTATGGCTACACCTTC. It specifies CSALGQTYGYTF.

Remarks on this clonotype: At one end, the junction sequence differs from germline, possibly due to a read error. The rearrangement uses TRBV7-3 and TRBJ1-2; weak D call: TRBD1 (6 bases). The CDR3 loop spans 15 amino acids. Germline CDR1 SGHTA, CDR2 FQGTGA. The CDR3 sequence: CASNLTAQGSGGYTF. The CDR3 nucleotides are TGTGCCAGCAACTTAACGGCCCAGGGGTCTGGTGGCTACACCTTC.

This chain uses TRBV5-6 with TRBJ2-6; D not resolved. V was pared by 1 base and J by 0 bases, with 8 bases between. This CDR3 has 16 residues. CDR1 SGHDT and CDR2 YYEEEE come from the germline V gene. CDR3 nucleotide sequence: TGTGCCAGCAGCTTGAGGCTGGGCTCTGGGGCCAACGTCCTGACTTTC. Translation gives CASSLRLGSGANVLTF.

This clonotype was seen more than once but under ten times. The genes are TRBV7-2 and TRBJ2-4; the D is unclear. This CDR3 has 13 amino acids. Germline CDR1 is SGHTA and CDR2 is FQGNSA. V lost 1 base and J lost 2, with 3 bases in between. The CDR3 DNA sequence: TGTGCCAGCAGCTTAGGTACCAAAAACATTCAGTACTTC. Encoded protein: CASSLGTKNIQYF.

This chain connects TRBV18 to TRBJ2-6; no firm D call. Germline loops: CDR1 KGHSH, CDR2 LQKENI. This CDR3 has 15 residues. Trimming cost V 4 bases and J 0 bases, with 7 bases left between them. The CDR3 spells CASSLVDSGANVLTF. CDR3 coding DNA: TGTGCCAGCTCACTAGTTGACTCTGGGGCCAACGTCCTGACTTTC.

The chain uses TRBV7-9 and TRBJ2-3; D is unclear. V was cut by 5 bases and J by 0 bases, with 12 bases left in between. Germline values: CDR1 SEHNR, CDR2 FQNEAQ (reference sequence). There are 15 residues in the CDR3. CDR3 nucleotide sequence: TGTGCCAGCAGCCCAGGCGGCTCTAGCACAGATACGCAGTATTTT. It specifies CASSPGGSSTDTQYF.

In regard to this clonotype: The junction departs from the called germline gene at one end, perhaps through a read error. V gene TRBV6-2 or TRBV6-3 combines with J gene TRBJ1-1; TRBD1 aligns across 7 bases. Germline V gene data show CDR1 as MNHEY and CDR2 as SVGEGT. The CDR3 consists of 15 residues. CDR3 region: CASSHSGTVNTEAFF. The CDR3 bases are TGTGCCAGCAGTCACTCCGGGACAGTGAACACTGAAGCTTTCTTT.

The V call is TRBV4-2, the J call TRBJ2-3, with D unclear. V was pared by 0 bases and J by 6 bases, with 16 bases between. Germline loops: CDR1 LGHNA, CDR2 YNFKEQ. This CDR3 is built from 16 residues. In nucleotides, the CDR3 is TGTGCCAGCAGCCAAGATCATGAGTGGGATAGGGATACGCAGTATTTT. Translation gives CASSQDHEWDRDTQYF.

The V gene is TRBV10-3, the J gene TRBJ1-4; D unresolved. The CDR3 contains 15 residues. Germline V gives CDR1 ENHRY, CDR2 SYGVKD. V shed 0 bases and J shed 4 bases, with 9 bases lying between them. CDR3 in amino acids: CAISESGGVNEKLFF. CDR3 DNA: TGTGCCATCAGTGAGTCGGGCGGCGTTAATGAAAAACTGTTTTTT.

This chain connects TRBV27 to TRBJ2-7; tentatively, D is TRBD1 or TRBD2 (5 bases each). The J call may be in error: the DNA end matches TRBJ2-5 better. This CDR3 spans 17 amino acids. Germline V gene sequence: CDR1 MNHEY, CDR2 SMNVEV (reference sequence). CDR3 in amino acids: CASSNRDGGWGFETQYF. As DNA, the CDR3 is TGTGCCAGCAGTAACCGGGACGGCGGTTGGGGTTTCGAGACCCAGTACTTC.

This clonotype was observed a single time. The chain uses TRBV9 and TRBJ1-6, with no clear D. Germline-derived CDR1 and CDR2 are SGDLS and YYNGEE. V dropped 2 bases and J dropped 5 bases, with 5 bases sitting between them. The CDR3 is 13 residues long. The CDR3 sequence: CASSVMDNSPLHF. Here the CDR3 DNA reads TGTGCCAGCAGCGTCATGGATAATTCACCCCTCCACTTT.

V is TRBV7-2 and J is TRBJ2-1, with D possibly being TRBD2 (6 bases). In germline, CDR1 is SGHTA, CDR2 FQGNSA. V was pared by 0 bases and J by 7 bases, with 10 bases between. CDR3 size: 14 residues. The CDR3 DNA is TGTGCCAGCAGCTTAGCTATTAGCGGTAATGAGCAGTTCTTC. It translates to CASSLAISGNEQFF. Based on the CDR3 plus reference TRBV7-2 and TRBJ2-1, the full variable domain is GAGVSQSPSNKVTEKGKDVELRCDPISGHTALYWYRQSLGQGLEFLIYFQGNSAPDKSGLPSDRFSAERTGGSVSTLTIQRTQQEDSAVYLCASSLAISGNEQFFGPGTRLTVL.

This clonotype was observed a few times. The rearrangement links TRBV20-1 to TRBJ2-1; 9 nucleotides match TRBD2. The CDR3 spans 13 residues. Germline V gene lookup returns CDR1 DFQATT and CDR2 SNEGSKA (reference sequence). V trimming: 3 bases; J trimming: 8 bases; junction bases outside the gene matches: 5. CDR3 sequence reads: CSARASGADEQFF. In DNA form, the CDR3 reads TGCAGTGCTAGGGCTAGCGGGGCGGATGAGCAGTTCTTC.